This TCR beta chain appears in the sequencing data of a study of regulatory T cells in long-lasting Graves disease. CDR3 regions were amplified by Arm-PCR using iRepertoire HTBI primers to build TCR beta libraries. MiXCR, applied by TCRdb to the multiplex PCR reads, yields one record per CDR3 protein. Of 450,000 to 650,000 distinct CDR3 sequences listed, 15% to 20% are singletons. Study-wide points: Results may be inaccurate due to the small sample size.

The time point here: newly diagnosed GD, antithyroid drugs for less than 3 months. Scientists built the TCR library using RNA that was extracted from PBMCs. The CDR3 has 11 amino acids. About this clonotype itself: Antigen specificity is unknown. This clone may be a read error of a much larger clone one base away.

These data were likewise used in another study, on T cells in Graves' hyperthyroidism and ophthalmopathy. That study reports: Stable hyperthyroidism was told apart from ophthalmopathy by a model built on 13 V-J features. With a median lead of around 5.9 months before onset, the model predicted ophthalmopathy.

The clonotype was recovered from a woman aged 35-60 years with Graves disease. This chain uses TRBV12-3 or TRBV12-4 with TRBJ1-2, with D perhaps TRBD1 (5 bases). Sequenced material: peripheral blood mononuclear cells (PBMCs), taken at new diagnosis, from a patient treated with antithyroid drugs. CDR3 residues: CASSSGTSYAF. The CDR3 DNA is TGTGCCAGCAGTTCAGGGACCAGCTACGCCTTC.